A single sample gave rise to the 14 T cell receptor beta chains below, sequenced in a study of cytomegalovirus exposure and HLA in healthy donors. In the PCR, 60 Vbeta and 13 Jbeta primers were used. Generated by immunoSEQ multiplex PCR, the TCRdb table keeps only in-frame clones and is missing some. Here the sample spans approximately 130,000 clones, approximately 80% being singletons. Sequencing input: PBMCs. The receptors here all came from a woman between 40 and 50 years old in good health and CMV-seronegative.

This clone showed up just a few times. J is TRBJ2-7 and V is TRBV5-4; TRBD1 matches at 8 bases. V dropped 4 bases and J dropped 3; count of bases not matched to a gene: 9. The germline V gene encodes CDR1 SGHNT and CDR2 YYREEE (reference sequence). The CDR3 runs to 15 residues. As DNA, the CDR3 is TGTGCCAGCAGCCCCGGGACAGGAACCAACTACGAGCAGTACTTC. It codes for CASSPGTGTNYEQYF.

The V call is TRBV10-1, the J call TRBJ2-7, with D perhaps TRBD1 (5 bases). The V end was cut by 10 bases, the J end by 4 bases, with 17 bases between. The germline V gene encodes CDR1 WNHNN and CDR2 SYGVQD (reference sequence). The CDR3 runs to 13 residues. As DNA, the CDR3 is TGCGCCAAGCCAGACAGTCCTCCGTACGAGCAGTACTTC. It is translated as CAKPDSPPYEQYF.

The CDR3 nucleotides are TGTGCCAGCAGTTACCGGGGTTTGGGAGAGACCCAGTACTTC. Encoded protein: CASSYRGLGETQYF. The chain employs TRBV6-5 and TRBJ2-5; tentatively, D is TRBD2 (5 bases). The CDR3 covers 14 residues. The V and J ends lost 2 bases and 4 bases respectively, with 11 bases between them. Germline V CDR1 and CDR2: MNHEY, SVGAGI.

The chain joins TRBV14 to TRBJ1-1, with D maybe TRBD1 (6 bases). CDR3 length equals 15 residues. Germline V lookup: CDR1 SGHDN, CDR2 FVKESK. V gave up 4 bases and J gave up 1 base, with 13 bases separating them. The CDR3 loop reads CASSLPGTQNTEAFF. The DNA for the CDR3 is TGTGCCAGCAGCCTTCCCGGGACACAGAACACTGAAGCTTTCTTT. Using reference TRBV14 and TRBJ1-1 for the parts outside the CDR3, the full variable domain is EAGVTQFPSHSVIEKGQTVTLRCDPISGHDNLYWYRRVMGKEIKFLLHFVKESKQDESGMPNNRFLAERTGGTYSTLKVQPAELEDSGVYFCASSLPGTQNTEAFFGQGTRLTVV.

The table lists this clone with a few counts. The chain employs TRBV4-1 and TRBJ1-1; the match to TRBD1 covers 7 bases. Germline trimming cut 3 bases from V and 6 bases from J; bases unmatched to any gene: 7. The germline CDR1 and CDR2 sequences are MGHRA and YSYEKL. This CDR3 has 14 residues. The CDR3 DNA follows: TGCGCCAGCAGCCAGCCCGGGACAGTTGCTGAAGCTTTCTTT. Protein sequence: CASSQPGTVAEAFF.

The chain combines TRBV28 with TRBJ2-7, with 7 nucleotides matching TRBD1. V was pared by 1 base and J by 0 bases, with 24 bases of the junction left unmatched. CDR1 is MDHEN, CDR2 SYDVKM, per germline. The CDR3 loop spans 22 amino acids. Written as DNA, the CDR3 is TGTGCCAGCAGTTTATACCGGGACAGAGGAATGTTTGGGGCCAAATACTCCTACGAGCAGTACTTC. Encoded protein: CASSLYRDRGMFGAKYSYEQYF.

The chain joins TRBV11-2 to TRBJ1-2, with 8 bases lining up with TRBD1. The V gene's germline CDR1 is SGHAT and CDR2 FQNNGV. Germline trimming cut 5 bases from V and 4 bases from J; bases unmatched to any gene: 3. The CDR3 spans 13 residues. The CDR3 DNA reads as TGTGCCAGCAGCCCTGGACAGGGCTATGGCTACACCTTC. Encoded protein: CASSPGQGYGYTF.

The rearrangement uses TRBV5-1 and TRBJ1-1; 9 bases are shared with TRBD1. CDR3 length equals 15 residues. Germline loops: CDR1 SGHRS, CDR2 YFSETQ. The J segment lost 5 bases and the V segment lost 2 bases, leaving 7 bases of the junction unmatched. The CDR3 is CASSFRQGERTEAFF. The DNA of the CDR3 is TGCGCCAGCAGCTTCCGACAGGGGGAACGAACTGAAGCTTTCTTT.

This clone appeared a few times. V gene TRBV4-3 combines with J gene TRBJ1-6; weak D call: TRBD1 (6 bases). From germline, CDR1 is LGHNA and CDR2 YSLEER. Trimming pared 0 bases from V and 0 bases from J, leaving 6 bases between. The CDR3 sequence is 16 residues long. The CDR3 region is CASSQDRGSYNSPLHF. As DNA, the CDR3 is TGCGCCAGCAGCCAAGACAGGGGCTCCTATAATTCACCCCTCCACTTT.

As concerns this clone: Other DNA sequences in this specimen translate into the identical CDR3. This sequence joins TRBV4-3 and TRBJ1-1; D possibly corresponds to TRBD1 (5 bases). Between the trimmed V and J ends, which lost 4 bases and 0 bases, there was a span of 18 bases. Germline V CDR1 and CDR2: LGHNA, YSLEER. The length of the CDR3 is 17 residues. CDR3 nucleotides: TGCGCCAGCAGCCCACAAAACGGGGGGAGAGTGAACACTGAAGCTTTCTTT. As protein: CASSPQNGGRVNTEAFF.

This sequence joins TRBV7-9 and TRBJ1-1; perhaps TRBD1 as D (6 bases). This CDR3 has 11 amino acids. The V end was cut by 10 bases, the J end by 3 bases, with 9 bases between. Germline V gene data show CDR1 as SEHNR and CDR2 as FQNEAQ (reference sequence). For the CDR3, the DNA is TGTGCCACACAGGGTTACACTGAAGCTTTCTTT. Its protein is CATQGYTEAFF.

The chain carries TRBV4-3 and TRBJ1-6, with 9 bases aligning to TRBD1. V shed 4 bases and J 7 bases; nucleotides not matched to a gene: 5. The CDR3 is made up of 15 amino acids. CDR1 and CDR2 from the germline V gene are LGHNA and YSLEER. CDR3 in DNA: TGCGCCAGCAGCCGATCCGGGACAGGGAATTCACCCCTCCACTTT. Encoded protein: CASSRSGTGNSPLHF.

The V and J genes are TRBV6-6 and TRBJ1-1; the D gene is possibly TRBD1 (5 bases). Germline lookup yields CDR1 MNHNY and CDR2 SVGAGI (reference sequence). Trimming took 2 bases from V and 11 from J, leaving 15 bases between them. The CDR3 is 13 residues long. The CDR3 loop reads CASSYRGVDLAFF. The CDR3, as DNA: TGTGCCAGCAGTTACCGGGGGGTCGATTTGGCTTTCTTT.

There are a few counts of this clone. The chain is built from TRBV4-2 and TRBJ2-3; TRBD2 matches at 10 bases. Germline CDR1 and CDR2: LGHNA and YNFKEQ. With V trimmed by 5 bases and J by 1 base, 12 bases remained unmatched. The CDR3 totals 18 residues. The CDR3 DNA reads TGTGCCAGCAGCTCCGCGAGAGCGGGGGGGCCGGGCACAGATACGCAGTATTTT. Encoded protein: CASSSARAGGPGTDTQYF.